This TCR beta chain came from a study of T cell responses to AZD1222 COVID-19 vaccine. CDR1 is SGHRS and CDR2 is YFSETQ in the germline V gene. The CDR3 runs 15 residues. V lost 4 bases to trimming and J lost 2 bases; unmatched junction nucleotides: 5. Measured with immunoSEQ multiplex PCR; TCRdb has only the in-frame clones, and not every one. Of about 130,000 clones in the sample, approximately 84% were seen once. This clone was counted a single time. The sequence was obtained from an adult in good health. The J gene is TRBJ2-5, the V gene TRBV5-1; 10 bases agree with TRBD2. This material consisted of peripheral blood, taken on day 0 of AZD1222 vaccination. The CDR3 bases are TGCGCCAGCAGCGAAATGACTAGCGGGCAAGAGACCCAGTACTTC. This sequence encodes CASSEMTSGQETQYF. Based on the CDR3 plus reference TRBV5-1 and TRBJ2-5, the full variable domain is KAGVTQTPRYLIKTRGQQVTLSCSPISGHRSVSWYQQTPGQGLQFLFEYFSETQRNKGNFPGRFSGRQFSNSRSEMNVSTLELGDSALYLCASSEMTSGQETQYFGPGTRLLVL.